This TCR beta chain emerged from a study of control samples from healthy donors and cancer patients. J lost 13 bases, V lost 3 bases, and 8 bases had no gene match. This CDR3 comprises 13 residues. Here immunoSEQ multiplex PCR was the method, and the copy in TCRdb shows in-frame clones only, minus some. Of some 140,000 clones in the sample, roughly 92% were seen once. Sequencing used blood. This TCR was sampled from a man aged 25-40 years in good health. The J gene is TRBJ2-5, the V gene TRBV12-3 or TRBV12-4; 10 positions match TRBD2. CDR3 amino acids: CASSFRKREGTYF. The CDR3 nucleotides read TGTGCCAGCAGTTTTAGGAAGCGGGAGGGGACGTACTTC.